A single sample gave rise to the 23 T cell receptor beta chains below, sequenced in a study of OX40 agonist ivuxolimab in advanced cancers. TCRdb keeps only in-frame clones here, not all; method: immunoSEQ multiplex PCR. The repertoire holds 61,000 or so clones, with 70% to 90% as singletons. The sequencing used CD4+ or CD8+ T cells sorted from blood, collected in a trial of the OX40 agonist ivuxolimab. The receptors originated from an adult with an advanced solid tumor such as melanoma, head and neck, liver or kidney cancer.

The chain links TRBV19 to TRBJ1-5; weak D call: TRBD1 (6 bases). The V gene's germline CDR1 is LNHDA and CDR2 SQIVND (reference sequence). Trimming cost V 2 bases and J 2 bases, with 16 bases left between them. The CDR3 runs to 17 residues. CDR3 DNA sequence: TGTGCCAGTAGTATAAGGCGGACAGCCGGAGGCAATCAGCCCCAGCATTTT. Protein: CASSIRRTAGGNQPQHF.

This chain uses TRBV6-1 with TRBJ2-1, with 14 nucleotides matching TRBD2. Germline V lookup: CDR1 MNHNS, CDR2 SASEGT. The CDR3 covers 17 residues. With 4 bases clipped from V and 3 bases from J, the junction kept 5 bases outside the gene matches. The CDR3 coding sequence is TGTGCCAGCAGTGCCTTTGGGACTAGCGGGGGCTACAATGAGCAGTTCTTC. This translates into CASSAFGTSGGYNEQFF.

CDR3 sequence reads: CASSPPPAYGYTF. The CDR3 DNA reads TGTGCCAGCAGCCCCCCCCCGGCGTATGGCTACACCTTC. The chain joins TRBV7-9 to TRBJ1-2; D not certain. The V end lost 5 bases, the J end lost 5 bases, and 12 bases lay between the germline ends. The length of the CDR3 is 13 residues. In germline, CDR1 is SEHNR, CDR2 FQNEAQ (reference sequence). Full variable domain (remainder filled in from reference TRBV7-9 and TRBJ1-2): DTGVSQNPRHKITKRGQNVTFRCDPISEHNRLYWYRQTLGQGPEFLTYFQNEAQLEKSRLLSDRFSAERPKGSFSTLEIQRTEQGDSAMYLCASSPPPAYGYTFGSGTRLTVV.

This chain links TRBV7-9 with TRBJ1-4; D may be TRBD1 (6 bases). Trimming took off 3 bases at V and 6 bases at J, with 8 bases between the two ends. This CDR3 has 13 residues. The V gene's germline CDR1 is SEHNR and CDR2 FQNEAQ (reference sequence). The CDR3 here is CASSFAGDEKLFF. The CDR3 coding sequence is TGTGCCAGCAGCTTCGCAGGGGATGAAAAACTGTTTTTT.

This clone was seen more than once but under ten times. The V call is TRBV4-1, the J call TRBJ1-2; 7 positions match TRBD1. Germline CDR1 and CDR2: MGHRA and YSYEKL. V was clipped by 0 bases and J by 5 bases; unmatched bases: 18. There are 19 residues in the CDR3. CDR3 DNA: TGCGCCAGCAGCCAAGAGGTGGGGGTGTTAGGGGGCTGGGCATATGGCTACACCTTC. Its protein product is CASSQEVGVLGGWAYGYTF.

J is TRBJ2-3 and V is TRBV7-9; D call uncertain. The CDR3 runs to 14 residues. V lost 6 bases, J lost 4 bases, and 14 bases lay in between. Germline-derived CDR1 and CDR2 are SEHNR and FQNEAQ (reference sequence). This CDR3 is CASRREAAADTQYF. As DNA, the CDR3 is TGTGCCAGCAGGAGAGAGGCTGCTGCAGATACGCAGTATTTT. Full variable domain (missing parts from reference TRBV7-9 and TRBJ2-3): DTGVSQNPRHKITKRGQNVTFRCDPISEHNRLYWYRQTLGQGPEFLTYFQNEAQLEKSRLLSDRFSAERPKGSFSTLEIQRTEQGDSAMYLCASRREAAADTQYFGPGTRLTVL.

The chain carries TRBV21-1 and TRBJ1-3. TRBV21-1 is labeled a pseudogene. CDR3 length equals 14 residues. CDR3 sequence: CASSNRGAGNTIYF. The CDR3 DNA reads TGTGCCAGCAGCAACAGAGGCGCTGGAAACACCATATATTTT.

This clone was recorded once. The chain joins TRBV4-2 to TRBJ1-2, with D possibly matching TRBD1 (6 bases). Germline-derived CDR1 and CDR2 are LGHNA and YNFKEQ. V gave up 1 base and J gave up 5 bases, with 14 bases separating them. The CDR3 is 15 residues long. The CDR3 protein is CASSQVEGGGYGYTF. DNA of the CDR3: TGTGCCAGCAGCCAAGTTGAGGGAGGGGGATATGGCTACACCTTC.

V usage is TRBV29-1 and J usage is TRBJ1-1, with TRBD1 identical over 8 bases. The V segment lost 6 bases and the J segment 6 bases; nucleotides outside the gene matches: 12. CDR1 is SQVTM, CDR2 ANQGSEA, per germline. This CDR3 has 14 residues. The CDR3 bases are TGCAGCGTGGGCGGACAGGGAAGCGGCTCTGAAGCTTTCTTT. Translated: CSVGGQGSGSEAFF.

The chain links TRBV9 to TRBJ2-2; D is unclear. The V gene's germline CDR1 is SGDLS and CDR2 YYNGEE. Trimming stripped 4 bases from V and 0 bases from J, with 7 bases between. The CDR3 length is 14 residues. The CDR3: CASSSRTNTGELFF. The CDR3 DNA sequence: TGTGCCAGCAGCTCCCGTACGAACACCGGGGAGCTGTTTTTT.

This chain uses TRBV4-2 with TRBJ2-5; no firm D call. Germline assignment: CDR1 LGHNA and CDR2 YNFKEQ. Trimming shortened V by 0 bases and J by 1 base, and 9 bases separated the two germline ends. This CDR3 is built from 15 residues. The CDR3 DNA reads TGTGCCAGCAGCCAAGATCTTGCGATCCAAGAGACCCAGTACTTC. Its protein is CASSQDLAIQETQYF.

This clone was found a few times. The V call is TRBV10-3, the J call TRBJ2-7; D is uncertain. The CDR3 extends over 15 amino acids. V gave up 3 bases and J gave up 2 bases, with 14 bases separating them. The V gene's germline CDR1 is ENHRY and CDR2 SYGVKD. CDR3 coding DNA: TGTGCCATCAGTGACCCTACTCAGGCGACCTACGAGCAGTACTTC. Its protein is CAISDPTQATYEQYF.

The rearrangement uses TRBV2 and TRBJ1-4; no clear D. V was trimmed by 3 bases and J by 4 bases, leaving 15 bases between them. Germline V gene data show CDR1 as SNHLY and CDR2 as FYNNEI. This CDR3 contains 16 residues. CDR3 DNA: TGTGCCAGCAGTGATGATTTCTTAGGCGATAATGAAAAACTGTTTTTT. It codes for CASSDDFLGDNEKLFF.

As DNA, the CDR3 is TGCGCCAGCAGCTTGGAACCCCGGGACAGTGAAGCTTTCTTT. Protein sequence: CASSLEPRDSEAFF. This rearrangement joins TRBV5-1 to TRBJ1-1; 7 bases fit TRBD1. The CDR3 has 14 residues. V shed 0 bases and J 7 bases; nucleotides not matched to a gene: 6. Germline values: CDR1 SGHRS, CDR2 YFSETQ.

The DNA of the CDR3 is TGCGCCAGCAGCTTGGGGGCGTCGGCAAACTATGGCTACACCTTC. This translates into CASSLGASANYGYTF. The V gene is TRBV5-1, the J gene TRBJ1-2; D gene unclear. This CDR3 region has 15 residues. V dropped 0 bases and J dropped 2 bases, with 11 bases sitting between them. CDR1 and CDR2 from the germline V gene are SGHRS and YFSETQ.

The chain combines TRBV7-8 with TRBJ1-5, with a weak D call TRBD1 (6 bases). Trimming cost V 5 bases and J 1 base, with 15 bases left between them. CDR3 size: 16 residues. Germline V gene lookup returns CDR1 SGHVS and CDR2 FQNEAQ. CDR3 in amino acids: CASSPYYRESNQPQHF. In DNA form, the CDR3 reads TGTGCCAGCAGCCCTTACTACAGGGAAAGCAATCAGCCCCAGCATTTT. Combining the CDR3 with reference TRBV7-8 and TRBJ1-5 gives the whole variable domain GAGVSQSPRYKVAKRGQDVALRCDPISGHVSLFWYQQALGQGPEFLTYFQNEAQLDKSGLPSDRFFAERPEGSVSTLKIQRTQQEDSAVYLCASSPYYRESNQPQHFGDGTRLSIL.

This sequence joins TRBV5-6 and TRBJ1-2, with 9 positions matching TRBD1. Germline values: CDR1 SGHDT, CDR2 YYEEEE. This CDR3 spans 14 amino acids. Trimming took 6 bases from V and 7 from J; bases not matched to a gene: 10. This CDR3 reads CASIRTGEVRGYTF. In nucleotides, the CDR3 is TGTGCCAGCATAAGGACAGGGGAGGTACGTGGCTACACCTTC.

This chain connects TRBV5-1 to TRBJ2-5; maybe TRBD1 (7 bases). Germline V lookup: CDR1 SGHRS, CDR2 YFSETQ. The CDR3 extends over 16 amino acids. Deletions cut 0 bases from V and 3 bases from J, with 15 bases between. CDR3 in DNA: TGCGCCAGCAGCTTGGCCAGTGGAGGGGGCGAAGAGACCCAGTACTTC. Its protein product is CASSLASGGGEETQYF.

This sequence joins TRBV15 and TRBJ2-3; D unclear. In germline, CDR1 is LNHNV, CDR2 YYDKDF (reference sequence). With 7 bases removed from V and 0 bases from J, the gap between germline ends came to 11 bases. The CDR3 contains 14 residues. Here the CDR3 DNA reads TGTGCCACCACGGGCGGTTCCAGCACAGATACGCAGTATTTT. Protein product: CATTGGSSTDTQYF.

The gene calls are TRBV5-6 and TRBJ1-2; D call uncertain. There are 17 residues in the CDR3. Trimming left V 4 bases short and J 3 bases short, with 22 bases between. CDR1 and CDR2 from the germline V gene are SGHDT and YYEEEE. The CDR3 bases are TGTGCCAGCAGCCGCCTAGATCAAATTGGGGTTGACTATGGCTACACCTTC. Protein: CASSRLDQIGVDYGYTF.

The CDR3 protein is CASSPRQGQGGYEQYF. CDR3 bases: TGTGCCAGCTCACCACGCCAGGGGCAGGGAGGCTACGAGCAGTACTTC. This chain uses TRBV18 with TRBJ2-7, with D possibly being TRBD1 or TRBD2 (6 bases each). CDR1 KGHSH and CDR2 LQKENI come from the germline V gene. Trimming took 1 base from V and 3 from J, leaving 16 bases between them. The CDR3 is 16 amino acids.

In this sample, this clone turned up once. This sequence joins TRBV19 and TRBJ2-4; TRBD2 matches 15 bases. The CDR3 covers 18 residues. V lost 7 bases to trimming and J lost 1 base; unmatched junction nucleotides: 8. The V gene's germline CDR1 is LNHDA and CDR2 SQIVND (reference sequence). CDR3 nucleotides: TGTGCCAGTACCCCGCGGACTAGCGGGGGGGCGGCCAAAAACATTCAGTACTTC. This encodes CASTPRTSGGAAKNIQYF.

The chain links TRBV7-2 to TRBJ2-1, with D uncertain. CDR1 is SGHTA and CDR2 is FQGNSA in the germline V gene. V gave up 3 bases and J gave up 4 bases, with 7 bases separating them. This CDR3 spans 13 amino acids. The CDR3 is CASSFQAYNEQFF. DNA for the CDR3: TGTGCCAGCAGCTTCCAAGCTTACAATGAGCAGTTCTTC.